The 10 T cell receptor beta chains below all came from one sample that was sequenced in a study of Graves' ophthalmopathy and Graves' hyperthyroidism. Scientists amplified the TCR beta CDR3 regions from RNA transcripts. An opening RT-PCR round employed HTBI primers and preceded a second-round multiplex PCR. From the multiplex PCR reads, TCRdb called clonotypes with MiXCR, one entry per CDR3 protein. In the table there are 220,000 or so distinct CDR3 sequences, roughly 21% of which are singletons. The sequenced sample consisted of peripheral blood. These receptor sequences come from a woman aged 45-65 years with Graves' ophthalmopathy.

The chain's CDR3 is CSVAAGTGAETQYF. In DNA, the CDR3 is TGCAGCGTTGCCGCCGGGACAGGGGCCGAGACCCAGTACTTC. V is TRBV29-1 and J is TRBJ2-5, with 10 bases identical to TRBD1. Trimming removed 4 bases from V and 5 bases from J; junction bases left unmatched: 7. The CDR3 loop spans 14 amino acids. From germline, CDR1 is SQVTM and CDR2 ANQGSEA.

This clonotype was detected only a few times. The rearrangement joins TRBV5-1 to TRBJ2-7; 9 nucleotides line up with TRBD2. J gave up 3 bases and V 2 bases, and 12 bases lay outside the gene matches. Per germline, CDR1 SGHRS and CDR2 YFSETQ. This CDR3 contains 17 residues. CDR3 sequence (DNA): TGCGCCAGCAGCTTCGGGGCCCTGACTAGCGGAGACTACGAGCAGTACTTC. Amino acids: CASSFGALTSGDYEQYF. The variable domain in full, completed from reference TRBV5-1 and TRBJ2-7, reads KAGVTQTPRYLIKTRGQQVTLSCSPISGHRSVSWYQQTPGQGLQFLFEYFSETQRNKGNFPGRFSGRQFSNSRSEMNVSTLELGDSALYLCASSFGALTSGDYEQYFGPGTRLTVT.

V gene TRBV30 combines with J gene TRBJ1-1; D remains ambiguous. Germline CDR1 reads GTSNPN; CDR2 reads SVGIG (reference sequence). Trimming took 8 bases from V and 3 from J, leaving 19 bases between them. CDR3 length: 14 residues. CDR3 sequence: CASTPQNGHTEAFF. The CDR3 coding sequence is TGTGCCAGCACCCCACAGAACGGGCACACTGAAGCTTTCTTT.

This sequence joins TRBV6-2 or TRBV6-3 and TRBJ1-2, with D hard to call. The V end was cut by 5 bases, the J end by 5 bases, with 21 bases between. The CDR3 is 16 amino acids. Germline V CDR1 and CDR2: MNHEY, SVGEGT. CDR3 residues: CASSPEYSGIVYGYTF. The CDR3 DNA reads TGTGCCAGCAGTCCTGAGTATAGCGGCATTGTGTATGGCTACACCTTC.

The CDR3, as DNA: TGTGCCAGCAACCTTCAGGCAGGGGGCTCTGGGGCCAACGTCCTGACTTTC. Its protein is CASNLQAGGSGANVLTF. The chain is built from TRBV11-2 and TRBJ2-6, with 7 bases identical to TRBD1. Germline trimming cut 7 bases from V and 0 bases from J; bases unmatched to any gene: 9. The CDR3 is 17 amino acids. Germline loops: CDR1 SGHAT, CDR2 FQNNGV.

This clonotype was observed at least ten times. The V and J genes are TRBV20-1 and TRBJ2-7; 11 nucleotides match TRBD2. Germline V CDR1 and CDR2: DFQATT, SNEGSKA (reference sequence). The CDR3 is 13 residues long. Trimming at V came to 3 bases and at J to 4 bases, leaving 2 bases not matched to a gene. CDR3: CSARTSGIYEQYF. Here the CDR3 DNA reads TGCAGTGCTAGGACTAGCGGGATTTACGAGCAGTACTTC.

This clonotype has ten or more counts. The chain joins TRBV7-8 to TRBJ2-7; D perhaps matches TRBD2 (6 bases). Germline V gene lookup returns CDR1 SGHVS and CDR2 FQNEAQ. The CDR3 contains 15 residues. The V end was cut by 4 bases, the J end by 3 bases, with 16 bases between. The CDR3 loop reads CASSSLPEAGYEQYF. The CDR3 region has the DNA TGTGCCAGCAGCTCCCTTCCCGAAGCGGGCTACGAGCAGTACTTC.

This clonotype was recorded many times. CDR3 in DNA: TGTGCCAGCAGCCCCGTTGTGGGACAGGGGGACAAGACCCAGTACTTC. It is translated as CASSPVVGQGDKTQYF. The rearrangement links TRBV3-1 to TRBJ2-5; TRBD1 aligns across 11 bases. This CDR3 region has 16 residues. Germline V gene data show CDR1 as LGHDT and CDR2 as YNNKEL (reference sequence). V shed 4 bases, J shed 6 bases, and the junction held 10 bases outside the gene matches.

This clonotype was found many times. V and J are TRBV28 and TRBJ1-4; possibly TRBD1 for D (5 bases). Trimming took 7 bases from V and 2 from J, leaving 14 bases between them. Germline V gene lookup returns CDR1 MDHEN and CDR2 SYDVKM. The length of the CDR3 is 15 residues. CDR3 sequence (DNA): TGTGCCAGCACCCTGACAGAGCGGACTAATGAAAAACTGTTTTTT. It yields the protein CASTLTERTNEKLFF.

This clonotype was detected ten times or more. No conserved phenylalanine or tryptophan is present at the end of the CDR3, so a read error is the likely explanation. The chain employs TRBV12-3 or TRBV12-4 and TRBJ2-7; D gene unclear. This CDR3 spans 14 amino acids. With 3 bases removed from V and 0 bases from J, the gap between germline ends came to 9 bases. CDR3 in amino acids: CASSLGGSSYEQYL. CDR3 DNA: TGTGCCAGCAGTTTGGGCGGTAGCTCCTACGAGCAGTACCTC.